A selection of T cell receptor beta chains follows, all from one sample in a study of blood T cell repertoires in COVID-19. Only in-frame clones appear in the TCRdb table, and some are missing; sequencing was by immunoSEQ multiplex PCR. This table has about 130,000 clones, 86% appearing once. Sequencing input: PBMCs or T cells enriched from blood (not recorded which). Receptor source: a middle-aged man who had recovered from COVID-19. CDR3s include the opening cysteine and the closing phenylalanine or tryptophan. D genes are given only for firm matches. Size values are once, few and many counts, or a class for expanded clones, and some rows have none.

clone size: NA
CDR3 length: 13
V gene: TRBV11-3
D gene: NA
J gene: TRBJ2-3
CDR3 DNA: TGTGCCAGCAGCTTGAGGCAGGGGAATACGCAGTATTTT
CDR3 protein: CASSLRQGNTQYF

clone size: NA
CDR3 length: 13
V gene: TRBV4-1
D gene: NA
J gene: TRBJ1-5
CDR3 DNA: TGCGCCAGCAGCCTCCGACAGAATCAGCCCCAGCATTTT
CDR3 protein: CASSLRQNQPQHF

clone size: NA
CDR3 length: 14
V gene: TRBV19
D gene: NA
J gene: TRBJ1-4
CDR3 DNA: TGTGCCAGTAGGATTACAGGGCTTAATGAAAAACTGTTTTTT
CDR3 protein: CASRITGLNEKLFF

clone size: NA
CDR3 length: 14
V gene: TRBV7-2
D gene: TRBD1
J gene: TRBJ1-2
CDR3 DNA: TGTGCCAGCAGCTTACGACAGGGTGGCTATGGCTACACCTTC
CDR3 protein: CASSLRQGGYGYTF

clone size: NA
CDR3 length: 14
V gene: TRBV10-3
D gene: NA
J gene: TRBJ1-1
CDR3 DNA: TGTGCCATCCGGGTGGGGGCGCTGAACACTGAAGCTTTCTTT
CDR3 protein: CAIRVGALNTEAFF

clone size: once
CDR3 length: 14
V gene: TRBV2
D gene: TRBD1
J gene: TRBJ1-1
CDR3 DNA: TGTGCCAGCAGTGCTCAACAGGGGTACACTGAAGCTTTCTTT
CDR3 protein: CASSAQQGYTEAFF

clone size: NA
CDR3 length: 13
V gene: TRBV5-1
D gene: TRBD1
J gene: TRBJ2-7
CDR3 DNA: TGCGCCAGCAGCTTGACGGGACAGCCGCCACCATACTTC
CDR3 protein: CASSLTGQPPPYF

clone size: NA
CDR3 length: 15
V gene: TRBV7-2
D gene: NA
J gene: TRBJ2-1
CDR3 DNA: TGTGCCAGCAGCTCTTTTACCGGCTCCTACAATGAGCAGTTCTTC
CDR3 protein: CASSSFTGSYNEQFF

clone size: NA
CDR3 length: 13
V gene: TRBV10-3
D gene: NA
J gene: TRBJ1-3
CDR3 DNA: TGTGCCATCAGTGACATCTCTGGAAACACCATATATTTT
CDR3 protein: CAISDISGNTIYF

clone size: NA
CDR3 length: 14
V gene: TRBV7-8
D gene: NA
J gene: TRBJ1-5
CDR3 DNA: TGTGCCAGCAGCTTAAACAGGGGCAATCAGCCCCAGCATTTT
CDR3 protein: CASSLNRGNQPQHF

clone size: NA
CDR3 length: 17
V gene: TRBV7-2
D gene: NA
J gene: TRBJ2-3
CDR3 DNA: TGTGCCAGCAGCCAGAGATTTACAGGGAAAGGAGCAGATACGCAGTATTTT
CDR3 protein: CASSQRFTGKGADTQYF

clone size: NA
CDR3 length: 12
V gene: TRBV28
D gene: TRBD1
J gene: TRBJ1-1
CDR3 DNA: TGTGCCAGCAGTCGAGAGGACAGGGGAGCTTTCTTT
CDR3 protein: CASSREDRGAFF

clone size: NA
CDR3 length: 14
V gene: TRBV11-2
D gene: NA
J gene: TRBJ1-3
CDR3 DNA: TGTGCCAGCAGCTTGTTCTTCCTGGGAAACACCATATATTTT
CDR3 protein: CASSLFFLGNTIYF

clone size: NA
CDR3 length: 15
V gene: TRBV9
D gene: NA
J gene: TRBJ2-2
CDR3 DNA: TGTGCCAGCAGCGTAAACAGGGTGGCCACCGGGGAGCTGTTTTTT
CDR3 protein: CASSVNRVATGELFF

clone size: few
CDR3 length: 14
V gene: TRBV2
D gene: NA
J gene: TRBJ1-4
CDR3 DNA: TGTGCCAGCACCATAAGGACAAATAATGAAAAACTGTTTTTT
CDR3 protein: CASTIRTNNEKLFF

clone size: NA
CDR3 length: 14
V gene: TRBV24-1
D gene: TRBD1
J gene: TRBJ1-2
CDR3 DNA: TGTGCCACCAGTGAACACAGGGGGCACTATGGCTACACCTTC
CDR3 protein: CATSEHRGHYGYTF

clone size: NA
CDR3 length: 14
V gene: TRBV9
D gene: TRBD2
J gene: TRBJ2-3
CDR3 DNA: TGTGCCAGCAGCGCCCGGGAGGGCCTAGATACGCAGTATTTT
CDR3 protein: CASSAREGLDTQYF

clone size: NA
CDR3 length: 14
V gene: TRBV7-2
D gene: TRBD2
J gene: TRBJ2-3
CDR3 DNA: TGTGCCAGCAGCCCGGGGGGACCCACAGATACGCAGTATTTT
CDR3 protein: CASSPGGPTDTQYF

clone size: NA
CDR3 length: 14
V gene: TRBV27
D gene: NA
J gene: TRBJ1-3
CDR3 DNA: TGTGCCAGCAGTTTACGGGGTACGGGAAACACCATATATTTT
CDR3 protein: CASSLRGTGNTIYF

clone size: NA
CDR3 length: 16
V gene: TRBV7-6
D gene: TRBD2
J gene: TRBJ2-7
CDR3 DNA: TGTGCCAGCAGCTCCCCAGCGGGACTAGCGACTTACGAGCAGTACTTC
CDR3 protein: CASSSPAGLATYEQYF

clone size: NA
CDR3 length: 11
V gene: TRBV19
D gene: NA
J gene: TRBJ2-5
CDR3 DNA: TGTGCCAGTAGTAACCGGGGAACCCAGTACTTC
CDR3 protein: CASSNRGTQYF

clone size: NA
CDR3 length: 15
V gene: TRBV5-1
D gene: NA
J gene: TRBJ2-1
CDR3 DNA: TGCGCCAGCAGGCGTAGCGGAAGCTCCTACAATGAGCAGTTCTTC
CDR3 protein: CASRRSGSSYNEQFF

clone size: NA
CDR3 length: 16
V gene: TRBV24-1
D gene: NA
J gene: TRBJ2-2
CDR3 DNA: TGTGCCACCAGTGATCCGGCGGGGGCGAGGACCGGGGAGCTGTTTTTT
CDR3 protein: CATSDPAGARTGELFF

clone size: once
CDR3 length: 15
V gene: TRBV5-8
D gene: NA
J gene: TRBJ1-6
CDR3 DNA: TGTGCCAGCAGCCTCGGGGGGGCTAAAAATTCACCCCTCCACTTT
CDR3 protein: CASSLGGAKNSPLHF

clone size: NA
CDR3 length: 15
V gene: TRBV15
D gene: TRBD1
J gene: TRBJ1-5
CDR3 DNA: TGTGCCACCAGCAGGGACAGGATCGCGCAAGGGCCCCAGCATTTT
CDR3 protein: CATSRDRIAQGPQHF

clone size: NA
CDR3 length: 15
V gene: TRBV9
D gene: NA
J gene: TRBJ2-3
CDR3 DNA: TGTGCCAGCAGCCCTTTGACGGGAAGCACAGATACGCAGTATTTT
CDR3 protein: CASSPLTGSTDTQYF

clone size: NA
CDR3 length: 14
V gene: TRBV6-6
D gene: NA
J gene: TRBJ1-3
CDR3 DNA: TGTGCCAGCAGCCCCAGACTAACTGGAAACACCATATATTTT
CDR3 protein: CASSPRLTGNTIYF